This T cell receptor (beta chain) was sequenced in a study of T cell responses to AZD1222 COVID-19 vaccine. Study in general: Analysis merged second doses at about 4 or about 12 weeks. Overall study results and limits: Clonal diversity may have been underestimated in mostly white British donors. A rise in Spike-specific TCR breadth and depth followed two AZD1222 doses.

To note about this clone: Its target is unknown.

TCRdb's table, derived via immunoSEQ multiplex PCR, lists solely in-frame clones and lacks some. This table holds roughly 80,000 clones, 90% to 95% found once. The germline CDR1 and CDR2 sequences are SGDLS and YYNGEE. Trimming shortened V by 0 bases and J by 3 bases, and 9 bases separated the two germline ends. The CDR3 covers 14 residues. The sample here was peripheral blood, taken on day 0 of AZD1222 vaccination. The chain carries TRBV9 and TRBJ2-5; D not certain. The sequence derives from an adult in good health. Written as DNA, the CDR3 is TGTGCCAGCAGCGTAGGGGGTAAGGAAGAGACCCAGTACTTC. This sequence encodes CASSVGGKEETQYF.